Listed here are 5 T cell receptor beta chains from one sample, sequenced in a study of T cell repertoires in cytomegalovirus infection. TCRdb re-analysed the reads in MiXCR, keeping a single row per CDR3 protein. The sample includes about 190,000 distinct CDR3 sequences, 8% to 10% of them seen just once. What was sequenced was PBMCs. These receptors all stem from a human donor in good health (CMV status not recorded). Some clones in this sample may be carry-over from other donors' samples.

This chain links TRBV20-1 with TRBJ2-2; TRBD2 might be the D (6 bases). CDR1 and CDR2 (germline): DFQATT, SNEGSKA (reference sequence). This CDR3 has 14 residues. Between the trimmed V and J ends, which lost 0 bases and 7 bases, there was a span of 12 bases. CDR3 loop: CSARDGGIGGELFF. CDR3 coding DNA: TGCAGTGCTAGAGATGGGGGGATTGGCGGGGAGCTGTTTTTT.

This clonotype was counted ten times or more. V is TRBV12-3 or TRBV12-4 and J is TRBJ2-7, with D possibly being TRBD1 or TRBD2 (5 bases each). V dropped 4 bases and J dropped 5 bases, with 15 bases sitting between them. The CDR3 has 14 amino acids. The CDR3 is CASSSVRDPHEQYF. CDR3 bases: TGTGCCAGCAGTTCTGTACGGGACCCCCACGAGCAGTACTTC.

This clonotype was seen repeatedly, ten times or more. V gene TRBV20-1 combines with J gene TRBJ2-7; 13 bases are shared with TRBD2. V lost 3 bases and J lost 2; bases outside the gene matches: 7. The germline V gene has CDR1 DFQATT and CDR2 SNEGSKA (reference sequence). CDR3 length equals 16 residues. The CDR3 loop is CSARKTSGGTAYEQYF. The CDR3 nucleotides are TGCAGTGCTAGGAAGACTAGCGGGGGGACCGCCTACGAGCAGTACTTC.

The table lists this clonotype with a few counts. This rearrangement joins TRBV2 to TRBJ2-5; maybe TRBD2 (6 bases). This CDR3 spans 11 amino acids. Looked up from germline, CDR1 is SNHLY and CDR2 is FYNNEI. Trimming took off 1 base at V and 10 bases at J, with 7 bases between the two ends. CDR3 nucleotide sequence: TGTGCCAGCAGTGAAGAGGGAGGCCAGTACTTC. It yields the protein CASSEEGGQYF.

This clonotype was found many times. V and J are TRBV28 and TRBJ2-7, with D maybe TRBD2 (5 bases). The CDR3 is 13 amino acids. V was pared by 1 base and J by 2 bases, with 6 bases between. Germline values: CDR1 MDHEN, CDR2 SYDVKM. CDR3 nucleotides: TGTGCCAGCAGTTTATACGGGACCTACGAGCAGTACTTC. Its protein is CASSLYGTYEQYF.